A single sample is the source of the 4 T cell receptor beta chains below, sequenced in a study of radiotherapy plus CTLA-4 blockade in lung cancer. Some clones are missing from TCRdb's copy, which holds only in-frame ones; the method was immunoSEQ multiplex PCR. The sample yields about 87,000 clones, approximately 86% seen once. This specimen consisted of peripheral blood, obtained from a patient treated with radiotherapy plus ipilimumab. The receptors shown here come from a human donor with non-small cell lung cancer that progressed on radiotherapy plus ipilimumab.

This clone counts as medium-sized (0.01 to 0.1%). The CDR3, as DNA: TGCGCCAGCAAGAGGACAGGGTGGACCACCGGGGAGCTGTTTTTT. It codes for CASKRTGWTTGELFF. The chain uses TRBV4-1 and TRBJ2-2; TRBD1 aligns across 8 bases. V dropped 7 bases and J dropped 4; count of bases not matched to a gene: 8. This CDR3 has 15 residues. The germline gives CDR1 MGHRA, CDR2 YSYEKL.

The V and J genes are TRBV9 and TRBJ1-1; D unresolved. The CDR3 length is 14 residues. Between the trimmed V and J ends, which lost 4 bases and 3 bases, there was a span of 13 bases. CDR1 is SGDLS, CDR2 YYNGEE, per germline. Here the CDR3 DNA reads TGTGCCAGCAGCTCCCAGCCGAAGGACACTGAAGCTTTCTTT. Amino acids: CASSSQPKDTEAFF.

This clone was counted between two and nine times. V gene TRBV18 combines with J gene TRBJ1-3, with 7 bases that match TRBD1. The length of the CDR3 is 15 residues. V lost 3 bases and J lost 3; bases outside the gene matches: 5. Germline-derived CDR1 and CDR2 are KGHSH and LQKENI. The CDR3 loop is CASSPGQAVGNTIYF. Written as DNA, the CDR3 is TGTGCCAGCTCACCCGGACAGGCCGTTGGAAACACCATATATTTT.

This clone was detected once. The chain joins TRBV7-2 to TRBJ1-2; TRBD1 matches at 9 bases. This CDR3 is built from 15 residues. CDR1 and CDR2 (germline): SGHTA, FQGNSA. The ends lost 3 bases at V and 4 bases at J; junction bases unmatched: 6. The CDR3 spells CASSLGTDRGYGYTF. CDR3 DNA: TGTGCCAGCAGCTTGGGGACGGACAGGGGCTATGGCTACACCTTC.